The clone carrying this T cell receptor (beta chain) was counted a single time. TCRdb's table, derived via immunoSEQ multiplex PCR, lists solely in-frame clones and lacks some. Among roughly 400,000 clones listed, roughly 91% were seen once. Recruitment covered under 25 US areas and drew participants whose ages spanned about 18 to 100 years. Symptom resolution, clearance, or two negative PCRs marked donors in Cohort 3 as recovered. The V gene lost 1 base and the J gene lost 9 bases, with 16 bases spanning the gap. Germline values: CDR1 MNHEY, CDR2 SVGAGI. CDR3 length equals 15 residues. The data were obtained in a study of blood T cell repertoires in COVID-19.

This clonotype was obtained from a woman aged 25-40 years who had recovered from COVID-19. Sequencing was done on a sample of PBMCs or T cells enriched from blood (not recorded which). This chain uses TRBV6-5 with TRBJ1-5, with D maybe TRBD1 (5 bases). CDR3 region: CASSYFGHIQPPQHF. CDR3 sequence (DNA): TGTGCCAGCAGTTACTTCGGACACATTCAACCGCCCCAGCATTTT.